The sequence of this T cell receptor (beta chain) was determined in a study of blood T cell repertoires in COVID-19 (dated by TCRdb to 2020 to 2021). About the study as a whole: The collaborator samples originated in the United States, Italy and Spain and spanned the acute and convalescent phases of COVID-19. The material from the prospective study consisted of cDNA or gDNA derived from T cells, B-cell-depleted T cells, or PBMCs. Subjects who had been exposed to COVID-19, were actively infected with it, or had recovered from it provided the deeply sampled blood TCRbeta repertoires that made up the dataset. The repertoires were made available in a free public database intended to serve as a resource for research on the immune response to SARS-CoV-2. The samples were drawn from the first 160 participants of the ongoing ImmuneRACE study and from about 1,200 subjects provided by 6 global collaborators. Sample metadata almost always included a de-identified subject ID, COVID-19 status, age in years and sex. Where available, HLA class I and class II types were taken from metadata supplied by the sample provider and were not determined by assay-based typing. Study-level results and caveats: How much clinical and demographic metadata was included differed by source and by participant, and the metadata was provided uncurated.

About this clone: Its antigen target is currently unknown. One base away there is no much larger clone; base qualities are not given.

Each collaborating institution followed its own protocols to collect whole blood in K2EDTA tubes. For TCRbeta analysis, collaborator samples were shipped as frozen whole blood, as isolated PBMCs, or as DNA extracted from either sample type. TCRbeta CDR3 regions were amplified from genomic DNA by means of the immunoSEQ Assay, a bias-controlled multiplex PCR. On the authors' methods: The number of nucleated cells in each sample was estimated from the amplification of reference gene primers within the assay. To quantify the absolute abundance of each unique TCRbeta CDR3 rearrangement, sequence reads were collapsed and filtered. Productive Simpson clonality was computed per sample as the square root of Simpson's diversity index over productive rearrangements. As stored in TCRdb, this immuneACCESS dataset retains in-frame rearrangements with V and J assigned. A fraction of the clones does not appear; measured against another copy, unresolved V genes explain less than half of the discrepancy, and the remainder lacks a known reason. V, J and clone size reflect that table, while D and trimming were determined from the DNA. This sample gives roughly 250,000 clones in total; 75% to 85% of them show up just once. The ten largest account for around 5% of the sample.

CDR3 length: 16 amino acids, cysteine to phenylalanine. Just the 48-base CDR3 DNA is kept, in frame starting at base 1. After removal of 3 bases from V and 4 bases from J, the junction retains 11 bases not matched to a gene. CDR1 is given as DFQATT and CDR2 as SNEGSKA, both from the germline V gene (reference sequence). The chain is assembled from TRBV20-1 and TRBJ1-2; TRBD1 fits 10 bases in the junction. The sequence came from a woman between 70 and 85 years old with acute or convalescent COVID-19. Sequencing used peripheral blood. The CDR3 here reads CSASRQGARIIYGYTF. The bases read TGCAGTGCTAGTAGACAGGGGGCGCGGATTATCTATGGCTACACCTTC.